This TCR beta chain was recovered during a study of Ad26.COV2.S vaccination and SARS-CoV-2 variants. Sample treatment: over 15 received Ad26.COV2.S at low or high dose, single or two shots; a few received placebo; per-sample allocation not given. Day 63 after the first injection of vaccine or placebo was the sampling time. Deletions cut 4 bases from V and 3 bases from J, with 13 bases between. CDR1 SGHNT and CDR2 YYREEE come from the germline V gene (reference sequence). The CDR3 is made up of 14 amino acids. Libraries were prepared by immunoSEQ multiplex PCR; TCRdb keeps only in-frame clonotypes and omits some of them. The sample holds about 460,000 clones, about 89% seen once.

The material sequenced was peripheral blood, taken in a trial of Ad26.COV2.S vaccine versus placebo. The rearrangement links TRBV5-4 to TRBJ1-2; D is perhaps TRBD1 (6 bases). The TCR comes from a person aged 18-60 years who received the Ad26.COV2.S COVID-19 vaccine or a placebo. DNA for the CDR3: TGTGCCAGCAGCGTCGGGGGCTGGGACTATGGCTACACCTTC. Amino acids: CASSVGGWDYGYTF.